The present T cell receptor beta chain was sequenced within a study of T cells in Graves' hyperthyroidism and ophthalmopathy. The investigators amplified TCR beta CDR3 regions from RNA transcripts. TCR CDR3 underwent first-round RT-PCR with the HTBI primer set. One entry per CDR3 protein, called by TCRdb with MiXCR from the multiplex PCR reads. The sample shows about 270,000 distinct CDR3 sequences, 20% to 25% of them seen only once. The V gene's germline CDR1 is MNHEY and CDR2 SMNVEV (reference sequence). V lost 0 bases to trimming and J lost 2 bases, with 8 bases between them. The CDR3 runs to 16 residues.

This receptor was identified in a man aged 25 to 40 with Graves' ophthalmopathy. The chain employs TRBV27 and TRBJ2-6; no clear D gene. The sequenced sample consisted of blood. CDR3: CASSLSYIAGANVLTF. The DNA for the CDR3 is TGTGCCAGCAGTTTATCCTACATCGCTGGGGCCAACGTCCTGACTTTC. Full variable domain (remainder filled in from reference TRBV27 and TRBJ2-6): EAQVTQNPRYLITVTGKKLTVTCSQNMNHEYMSWYRQDPGLGLRQIYYSMNVEVTDKGDVPEGYKVSRKEKRNFPLILESPSPNQTSLYFCASSLSYIAGANVLTFGAGSRLTVL.